Detailed here is one TCR beta chain. The target of this receptor is not known. No base quality values were provided; no much bigger clone lies one nucleotide off. Other nucleotide sequences in the sample specify the same CDR3. This entry is derived from a study of blood T cell repertoires in COVID-19 (TCRdb year 2020). About the full investigation: The collaborator samples originated in the United States, Italy and Spain and spanned the acute and convalescent phases of COVID-19. The prospective study material was composed of cDNA or gDNA derived from T cells, B-cell-depleted T cells, or PBMCs. The dataset comprised deeply sampled blood TCRbeta repertoires from subjects exposed to, actively infected with, or recovered from COVID-19. The repertoires were made available in a free public database intended to serve as a resource for research on the immune response to SARS-CoV-2. The samples were drawn from two sources: the first 160 participants of the ongoing ImmuneRACE study, and 1,254 subjects contributed by 6 global collaborators. A de-identified subject ID, COVID-19 status, age in years and sex were almost always included in the sample metadata. Where HLA class I and class II types were available, the types were taken from metadata supplied by the sample provider, not from assay-based typing.

Collaborating institutions collected whole blood in K2EDTA tubes following their own protocols. For TCRbeta analysis, collaborators shipped samples as frozen whole blood, isolated PBMCs, or DNA extracted from either of those sample types. TCRbeta CDR3 regions were amplified from genomic DNA using the immunoSEQ Assay, a bias-controlled multiplex PCR. Regarding the original processing steps: Within the assay, amplification of reference gene primers was used to estimate how many nucleated cells each sample contained. To quantify the absolute abundance of each unique TCRbeta CDR3 rearrangement, sequence reads were collapsed and filtered. For each sample, productive Simpson clonality was calculated by taking the square root of Simpson's diversity index across productive rearrangements. The source is immuneACCESS, and TCRdb retained only in-frame sequences with V and J called. Part of the clones is not carried over; for the studies checked, unresolved V genes explain less than half of this, and the remainder is unexplained. Clonal size and the V and J genes are those of that table, whereas D and trimming came from the DNA. Across this sample there are roughly 200,000 clones, with around 83% seen only once. The top ten constitute more than 1.5% of the sample.

Overall study results and their limits: The amount of clinical and demographic metadata varied by source and participant and was provided uncurated.

Trimming at the junction amounts to 3 bases on V and 1 base on J, and the germline ends lie 7 bases apart. The CDR3 holds 14 amino acids from the cysteine to the phenylalanine. The read is trimmed to its CDR3 DNA, 42 bases read in frame from base 1. Via the germline V gene, CDR1 is KGHSH and CDR2 LQKENI. This TCR derives from a human donor in a cohort sampled during active COVID-19. Material for sequencing was peripheral blood. The chain is encoded by TRBV18 joined to TRBJ1-5; a weak D assignment points to TRBD1 (5 bases agree). The CDR3 protein: CASSPQGSNQPQHF. In nucleotides, the sequence is TGTGCCAGCTCACCGCAGGGAAGCAATCAGCCCCAGCATTTT.